This T cell receptor beta chain originates from a study of metastatic and nonmetastatic thyroid tumors. Study details: Peripheral blood and tumor or nodule samples from malignant and benign thyroid patients were compared.

This clone is deemed medium-sized (0.01 to 0.1%). Its cognate antigen is unknown. Study results and limitations: For both blood and tumor, malignant thyroid tumors reportedly showed significantly higher TCR beta diversity than benign nodules did.

Per the original data handling: CDR3 was compared across clinicopathological groups, and the resulting differences were used to build a distant-metastasis classifier for papillary thyroid cancer. TCRdb reanalyzed the PCR reads with MiXCR. V and J calls and clone size were set by TCRdb, not the authors. The profile shows some 13,000 clones, 20% to 30% of them singletons. Not a single patient had been given any form of treatment at any point before undergoing thyroid surgery. Sequences were obtained from tumor tissue. The TCR was taken from a female donor with papillary thyroid cancer or a benign thyroid nodule (not recorded which). Some clones in this sample may be carry-over from other donors' samples.

Here the CDR3 DNA reads TGTGCCAGCAGCTTAGTGACAGGGGGGTACGAGCAGTACTTC. It is translated as CASSLVTGGYEQYF. The J gene is TRBJ2-7, the V gene TRBV11-2; TRBD1 agrees at 9 bases. The CDR3 has 14 residues. V was pared by 1 base and J by 4 bases, with 2 bases of the junction left unmatched. Germline lookup yields CDR1 SGHAT and CDR2 FQNNGV.